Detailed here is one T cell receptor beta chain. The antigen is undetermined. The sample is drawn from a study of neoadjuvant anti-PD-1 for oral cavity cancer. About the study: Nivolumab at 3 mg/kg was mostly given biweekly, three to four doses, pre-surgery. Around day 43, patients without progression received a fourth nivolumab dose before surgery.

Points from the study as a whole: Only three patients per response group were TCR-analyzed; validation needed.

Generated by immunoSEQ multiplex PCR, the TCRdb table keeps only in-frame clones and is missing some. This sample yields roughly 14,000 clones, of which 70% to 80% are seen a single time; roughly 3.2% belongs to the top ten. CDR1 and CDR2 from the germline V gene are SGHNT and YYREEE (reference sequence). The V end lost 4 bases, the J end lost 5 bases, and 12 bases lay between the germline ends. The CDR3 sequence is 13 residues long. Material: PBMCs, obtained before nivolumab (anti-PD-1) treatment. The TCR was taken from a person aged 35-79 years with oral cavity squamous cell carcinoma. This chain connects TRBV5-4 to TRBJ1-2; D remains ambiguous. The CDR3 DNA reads TGTGCCAGCAGCCTCTCCCGGGAATATGGCTACACCTTC. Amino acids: CASSLSREYGYTF.